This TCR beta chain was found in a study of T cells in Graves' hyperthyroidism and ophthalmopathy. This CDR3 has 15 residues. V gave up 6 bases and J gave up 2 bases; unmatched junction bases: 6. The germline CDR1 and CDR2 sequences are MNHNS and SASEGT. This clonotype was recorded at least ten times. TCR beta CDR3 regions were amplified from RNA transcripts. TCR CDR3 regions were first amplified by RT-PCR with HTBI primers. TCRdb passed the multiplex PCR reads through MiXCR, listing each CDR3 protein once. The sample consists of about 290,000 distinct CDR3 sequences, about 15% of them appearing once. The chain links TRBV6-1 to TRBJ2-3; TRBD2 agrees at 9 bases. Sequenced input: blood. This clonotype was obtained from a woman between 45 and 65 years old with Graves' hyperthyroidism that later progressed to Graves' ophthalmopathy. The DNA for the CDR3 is TGTGCCAGCAGAATGACTAGCGGATACACAGATACGCAGTATTTT. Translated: CASRMTSGYTDTQYF.